What follows is one T cell receptor beta chain and its context. The sample originates from a study of T cell changes during pregnancy in multiple sclerosis. Germline V lookup: CDR1 MNHEY, CDR2 SVGAGI. V shed 4 bases, J shed 4 bases, and the junction held 7 bases outside the gene matches. The CDR3 covers 14 residues. Using immunoSEQ multiplex PCR, the repertoire was profiled, and TCRdb retains in-frame clones only, with some absent. This repertoire shows 40,000 to 55,000 clones, 75% to 95% found once; its top ten account for under 9.5%. The receptor's source is a female donor with multiple sclerosis, enrolled in a pregnancy study. The material was CD8+ T cells from peripheral blood mononuclear cells, obtained after pregnancy. The V and J genes are TRBV6-5 and TRBJ2-7, with TRBD1 identical over 7 bases. In DNA form, the CDR3 reads TGTGCCAGCAGTTCCGGGACAGCCGCTTACGAGCAGTACTTC. It yields the protein CASSSGTAAYEQYF.